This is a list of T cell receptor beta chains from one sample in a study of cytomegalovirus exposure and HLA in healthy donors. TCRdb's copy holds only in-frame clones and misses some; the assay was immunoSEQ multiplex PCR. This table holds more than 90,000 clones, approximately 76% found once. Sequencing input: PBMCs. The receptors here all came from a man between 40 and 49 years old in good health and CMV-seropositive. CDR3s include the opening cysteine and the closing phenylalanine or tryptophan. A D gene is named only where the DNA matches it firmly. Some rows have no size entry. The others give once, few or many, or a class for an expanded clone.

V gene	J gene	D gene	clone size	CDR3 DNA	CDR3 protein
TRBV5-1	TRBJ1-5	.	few	TGCGCCAGCAGCCCAGGGAGCAATCAGCCCCAGCATTTT	CASSPGSNQPQHF
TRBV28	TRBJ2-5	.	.	TGTGCCAGCAGTTACCCGGGCCCGGGCGGGGAGACCCAGTACTTC	CASSYPGPGGETQYF
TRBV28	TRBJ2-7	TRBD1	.	TGTGCCAGCAGTGTGGGGACAGGGGGCTACGAGCAGTACTTC	CASSVGTGGYEQYF
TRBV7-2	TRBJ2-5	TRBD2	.	TGTGCCAGCAGCTTAACTAGCGGGAGGGTCGCGACCCAGTACTTC	CASSLTSGRVATQYF
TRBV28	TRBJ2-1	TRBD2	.	TGTGCCAGCAGGAGACTAGCCTACCACAATGAGCAGTTCTTC	CASRRLAYHNEQFF
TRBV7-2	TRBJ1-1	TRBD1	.	TGTGCCAGCAGCTTATCCCGGACAGGTCGACTTGAAGCTTTCTTT	CASSLSRTGRLEAFF
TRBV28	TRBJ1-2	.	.	TGTGCCAGCAGACAGGTTGGCTATGGCTACACCTTC	CASRQVGYGYTF
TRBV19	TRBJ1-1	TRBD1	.	TGTGCCAGTAGTGCAGGACAGGGGGTGACTGAAGCTTTCTTT	CASSAGQGVTEAFF
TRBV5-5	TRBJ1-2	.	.	TGTGCCAGCAGCCTTTACACAGGCGATGGCTACACCTTC	CASSLYTGDGYTF
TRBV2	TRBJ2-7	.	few	TGTGCCAGCAGTGAGGTACTAGGGCGCGAGCAGTACTTC	CASSEVLGREQYF
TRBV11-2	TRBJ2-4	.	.	TGTGCCAGCAGCTCCAACCAGGCGCTTGCGGCCAAAAACATTCAGTACTTC	CASSSNQALAAKNIQYF
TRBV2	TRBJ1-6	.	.	TGTGCCAGCAGTGATTTGGGGGCGCGGTCACCCCTCCACTTT	CASSDLGARSPLHF
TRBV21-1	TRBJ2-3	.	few	TGTGCCAGCAGCCCCAGGGATTGGGTGAACAGGTTACCGCGGACAGATACGCAGTATTTT	CASSPRDWVNRLPRTDTQYF
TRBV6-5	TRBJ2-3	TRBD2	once	TGTGCCAGCAGTTACGGGGCGGGGGGGACCACAGATACGCAGTATTTT	CASSYGAGGTTDTQYF
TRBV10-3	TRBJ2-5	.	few	TGTGCCATCAGTGAACCAAGGAGGGAGACCCAGTACTTC	CAISEPRRETQYF
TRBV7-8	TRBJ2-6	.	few	TGTGCCAGCAGCTTAATTGGCTCGACTTCCCCCTCTGGGGCCAACGTCCTGACTTTC	CASSLIGSTSPSGANVLTF
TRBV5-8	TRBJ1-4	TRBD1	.	TGTGCCAGCAGCGAAGGACAGGGTGCAACTAATGAAAAACTGTTTTTT	CASSEGQGATNEKLFF